This T cell receptor beta chain was sequenced for a study of blood T cell repertoires in COVID-19. The CDR3 is 16 residues long. Germline V lookup: CDR1 SGHAT, CDR2 FQDESV (reference sequence). V shed 1 base, J shed 2 bases, and the junction held 3 bases outside the gene matches. Clones were sequenced by immunoSEQ multiplex PCR, and TCRdb holds only the in-frame ones, with some missing. The sample has about 210,000 clones; 88% are singletons. The rearrangement uses TRBV11-1 and TRBJ1-4; 8 bases line up with TRBD1. Sequencing was carried out using peripheral blood. The TCR originated in a man aged 70-80 years with acute or convalescent COVID-19. The CDR3 coding sequence is TGTGCCAGCAGCTTAGGACGGACAGGGACTAATGAAAAACTGTTTTTT. Residues: CASSLGRTGTNEKLFF.